This T cell receptor (beta chain) originates from a study of early T cells in non-severe SARS-CoV-2 infection. In TCRdb, the 5' RACE reads were re-called with MiXCR into one record per CDR3 protein. The sample carries around 25,000 distinct CDR3 sequences, less than 6% recorded once. The source of this sequence is an adult who was a healthcare worker with PCR-confirmed SARS-CoV-2 infection or an uninfected control (not recorded which). Sequencing was done on a sample of whole blood.

The CDR3: CSVEALHRSYGYTF. The CDR3 nucleotides read TGCAGCGTTGAAGCCCTTCACAGGAGTTATGGCTACACCTTC. The chain joins TRBV29-1 to TRBJ1-2; tentatively, D is TRBD1 (5 bases). V lost 1 base and J 5 bases, leaving 14 bases between the germline ends. The CDR3 contains 14 residues. Germline CDR1 reads SQVTM; CDR2 reads ANQGSEA.